Listed below are T cell receptor beta chains from one sample, sequenced in a study of blood T cell repertoires in COVID-19. TCRdb's table, derived via immunoSEQ multiplex PCR, lists solely in-frame clones and lacks some. The sample includes roughly 90,000 clones, around three quarters of them seen just once. The sample taken for sequencing was peripheral blood. The receptors come from a woman aged 70 to 79 with acute or convalescent COVID-19. Each CDR3 is given with its conserved first and last residue. Fields, in order: J gene, V gene, D gene, clone size, CDR3 protein, CDR3 DNA. The D gene is left open where the match is weak. Size values are once, few and many counts, or a class for expanded clones, and some rows have none.

J: TRBJ1-6; V: TRBV6-5; D: TRBD1; size: -; CDR3: CASGDRDSPLHF; DNA: TGTGCCAGTGGGGACAGAGATTCACCCCTCCACTTT
J: TRBJ2-5; V: TRBV7-8; D: -; size: -; CDR3: CASSLGTGVTRLETQYF; DNA: TGTGCCAGCAGCTTAGGCACCGGGGTCACGAGGTTAGAGACCCAGTACTTC
J: TRBJ2-3; V: TRBV28; D: TRBD1; size: -; CDR3: CASSSDRVTDTQYF; DNA: TGTGCCAGCAGCTCCGACAGGGTCACAGATACGCAGTATTTT
J: TRBJ2-5; V: TRBV20-1; D: -; size: -; CDR3: CSARDRETQYF; DNA: TGCAGTGCTAGAGATCGGGAGACCCAGTACTTC
J: TRBJ1-3; V: TRBV5-6; D: -; size: -; CDR3: CASSLPEDLSSGNTIYF; DNA: TGTGCCAGCAGCTTGCCCGAGGACTTAAGCTCTGGAAACACCATATATTTT
J: TRBJ2-7; V: TRBV6-5; D: -; size: -; CDR3: CASSSLGSGSEQYF; DNA: TGTGCCAGCAGTTCACTTGGGAGCGGTTCCGAGCAGTACTTC
J: TRBJ1-5; V: TRBV27; D: -; size: -; CDR3: CASSFRQDQPQHF; DNA: TGTGCCAGCAGCTTCAGACAGGATCAGCCCCAGCATTTT
J: TRBJ1-1; V: TRBV19; D: -; size: -; CDR3: CASRTVATTEAFF; DNA: TGTGCCAGTCGGACGGTAGCGACCACTGAAGCTTTCTTT
J: TRBJ1-2; V: TRBV28; D: TRBD1; size: -; CDR3: CASRTGGIYGYTF; DNA: TGTGCCAGCAGGACAGGGGGCATCTATGGCTACACCTTC
J: TRBJ1-4; V: TRBV28; D: -; size: -; CDR3: CASSLGQGPGEKLFF; DNA: TGTGCCAGCAGCCTAGGCCAGGGCCCTGGAGAAAAACTGTTTTTT
J: TRBJ2-5; V: TRBV5-1; D: -; size: -; CDR3: CASSITGLWETQYF; DNA: TGCGCCAGCAGCATCACAGGGTTGTGGGAGACCCAGTACTTC
J: TRBJ2-7; V: TRBV9; D: TRBD2; size: -; CDR3: CASSPLSGPSYEQYF; DNA: TGTGCCAGCAGCCCCCTTAGCGGGCCCTCCTACGAGCAGTACTTC
J: TRBJ2-3; V: TRBV12-3/TRBV12-4; D: -; size: -; CDR3: CASSLSPDTQYF; DNA: TGTGCCAGCAGTCTGAGTCCAGATACGCAGTATTTT
J: TRBJ2-1; V: TRBV9; D: -; size: -; CDR3: CASTAGPGVNNEQFF; DNA: TGTGCCAGCACCGCCGGCCCAGGGGTAAACAATGAGCAGTTCTTC
J: TRBJ2-1; V: TRBV19; D: TRBD2; size: -; CDR3: CASSIGLAGVRDEQFF; DNA: TGTGCCAGTAGTATCGGGCTAGCGGGAGTCAGGGATGAGCAGTTCTTC
J: TRBJ2-2; V: TRBV5-6; D: TRBD2; size: -; CDR3: CASSSPSGGKTGELFF; DNA: TGTGCCAGCAGCTCCCCTAGCGGGGGAAAAACCGGGGAGCTGTTTTTT
J: TRBJ2-6; V: TRBV6-5; D: -; size: -; CDR3: CASSYLGANVLTF; DNA: TGTGCCAGCAGTTACCTTGGGGCCAACGTCCTGACTTTC
J: TRBJ2-1; V: TRBV7-3; D: TRBD2; size: -; CDR3: CASSLGAGEYNEQFF; DNA: TGTGCCAGCAGCTTAGGGGCGGGGGAGTACAATGAGCAGTTCTTC
J: TRBJ1-2; V: TRBV5-4; D: -; size: many; CDR3: CASSLTGSAGYTF; DNA: TGTGCCAGCAGCTTAACCGGGTCTGCTGGCTACACCTTC
J: TRBJ1-1; V: TRBV6-5; D: -; size: -; CDR3: CASSKTLQGSAFF; DNA: TGTGCCAGCAGCAAAACCCTACAGGGATCAGCTTTCTTT
J: TRBJ2-7; V: TRBV5-1; D: TRBD2; size: -; CDR3: CASSYGLAGGPDEQYF; DNA: TGCGCCAGCAGCTATGGACTAGCGGGAGGTCCAGACGAGCAGTACTTC
J: TRBJ2-2; V: TRBV27; D: -; size: -; CDR3: CASSLRENTGELFF; DNA: TGTGCCAGCAGTTTAAGAGAAAACACCGGGGAGCTGTTTTTT
J: TRBJ1-4; V: TRBV5-1; D: -; size: -; CDR3: CASSLGENNNEKLFF; DNA: TGCGCCAGCAGCCTAGGGGAAAACAATAATGAAAAACTGTTTTTT
J: TRBJ2-1; V: TRBV18; D: -; size: once; CDR3: CASSPLQVGSSYNEQFF; DNA: TGTGCCAGCTCACCACTTCAAGTGGGCAGCTCCTACAATGAGCAGTTCTTC
J: TRBJ1-1; V: TRBV9; D: -; size: -; CDR3: CASSRQGRLSEAFF; DNA: TGTGCCAGCAGCAGGCAGGGTAGACTCTCGGAAGCTTTCTTT
J: TRBJ1-3; V: TRBV10-1; D: -; size: -; CDR3: CASSESNSRMDTIYF; DNA: TGCGCCAGCAGTGAGTCGAACTCACGAATGGACACCATATATTTT
J: TRBJ2-7; V: TRBV5-1; D: TRBD2; size: -; CDR3: CASSLVSSGTSSYEQYF; DNA: TGCGCCAGCAGCTTGGTCTCTAGCGGGACCAGCTCCTACGAGCAGTACTTC
J: TRBJ1-1; V: TRBV2; D: -; size: -; CDR3: CASSGLRAFF; DNA: TGTGCCAGCAGTGGCCTGAGGGCTTTCTTT
J: TRBJ2-5; V: TRBV10-3; D: TRBD1; size: few; CDR3: CAIGVGQGRETQYF; DNA: TGTGCCATCGGGGTGGGACAGGGGAGGGAGACCCAGTACTTC
J: TRBJ2-3; V: TRBV4-1; D: -; size: -; CDR3: CASSRIDILSTDTQYF; DNA: TGCGCCAGCAGCCGAATCGACATATTAAGCACAGATACGCAGTATTTT
J: TRBJ2-3; V: TRBV7-8; D: -; size: -; CDR3: CASSLASTDTQYF; DNA: TGTGCCAGCAGCTTAGCGTCGACAGATACGCAGTATTTT
J: TRBJ2-1; V: TRBV7-6; D: -; size: few; CDR3: CASSFQGSEQFF; DNA: TGTGCCAGCAGCTTTCAGGGGTCTGAGCAGTTCTTC
J: TRBJ2-2; V: TRBV7-6; D: TRBD2; size: -; CDR3: CASSFLAGRLSGELFF; DNA: TGTGCCAGCAGCTTCTTAGCGGGGAGACTGAGCGGGGAGCTGTTTTTT
J: TRBJ1-1; V: TRBV6-1; D: -; size: few; CDR3: CASSDARGDGNTEAFF; DNA: TGTGCCAGCAGTGACGCCCGGGGGGACGGGAACACTGAAGCTTTCTTT
J: TRBJ1-6; V: TRBV28; D: -; size: -; CDR3: CASTSGSSPLHF; DNA: TGTGCCAGCACTTCAGGTTCTTCACCCCTCCACTTT
J: TRBJ1-2; V: TRBV29-1; D: -; size: -; CDR3: CSERGIGGNYGYTF; DNA: TGCAGCGAGCGAGGCATAGGCGGGAACTATGGCTACACCTTC
J: TRBJ1-1; V: TRBV5-1; D: -; size: -; CDR3: CASSSQGVNTEAFF; DNA: TGCGCCAGCAGCTCCCAGGGTGTCAACACTGAAGCTTTCTTT
J: TRBJ1-1; V: TRBV12-3/TRBV12-4; D: -; size: -; CDR3: CASSFSGTEAFF; DNA: TGTGCCAGCAGTTTCTCGGGCACTGAAGCTTTCTTT
J: TRBJ1-1; V: TRBV5-1; D: TRBD1; size: -; CDR3: CASSLGDRHEAFF; DNA: TGCGCCAGCAGCTTGGGGGACAGACATGAAGCTTTCTTT
J: TRBJ2-3; V: TRBV7-3; D: TRBD2; size: -; CDR3: CASSLRTSGTSTDTQYF; DNA: TGTGCCAGCAGCTTAAGGACTAGCGGGACCAGCACAGATACGCAGTATTTT
J: TRBJ1-2; V: TRBV5-5; D: -; size: -; CDR3: CASSLEGASGYTF; DNA: TGTGCCAGCAGCTTGGAAGGGGCGAGTGGCTACACCTTC
J: TRBJ2-2; V: TRBV19; D: TRBD2; size: -; CDR3: CASSLTSGGTNTGELFF; DNA: TGTGCCAGTAGTTTAACTAGCGGGGGGACGAACACCGGGGAGCTGTTTTTT
J: TRBJ1-6; V: TRBV7-9; D: -; size: few; CDR3: CASSVMGGSGPPLHF; DNA: TGTGCCAGCAGTGTCATGGGGGGGTCAGGGCCACCCCTCCACTTT